This T cell receptor (beta chain) came from a study of shared clonotypes between healthy human individuals. TCRdb keeps only in-frame clones here, not all; method: immunoSEQ multiplex PCR. The profile covers over a million clones, with 98% appearing a single time and 0.36% taken by the ten largest. After removal of 4 bases from V and 6 bases from J, the junction contained 11 bases not matched to a gene. CDR1 MDHEN and CDR2 SYDVKM come from the germline V gene. This CDR3 spans 16 amino acids. The specimen was naive CD4+ T cells sorted from blood. As for subset: CD45RA+ positively selected. The sequence was obtained from a man younger than 45 in good health. This sequence joins TRBV28 and TRBJ1-1; 10 bases fit TRBD1. The CDR3: CASSWRQGAFIAEAFF. CDR3 nucleotides: TGTGCCAGCAGTTGGCGACAGGGGGCGTTTATCGCTGAAGCTTTCTTT.